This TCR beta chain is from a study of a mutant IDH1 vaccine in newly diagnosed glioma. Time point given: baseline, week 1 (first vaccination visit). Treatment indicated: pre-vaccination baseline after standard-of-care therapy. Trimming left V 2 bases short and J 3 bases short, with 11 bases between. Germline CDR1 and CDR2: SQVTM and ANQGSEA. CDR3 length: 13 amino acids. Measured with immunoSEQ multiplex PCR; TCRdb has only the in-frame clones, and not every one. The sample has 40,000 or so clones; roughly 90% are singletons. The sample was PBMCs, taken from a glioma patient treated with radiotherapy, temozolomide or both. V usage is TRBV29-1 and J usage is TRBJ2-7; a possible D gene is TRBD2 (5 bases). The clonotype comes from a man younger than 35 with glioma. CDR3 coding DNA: TGCAGCGTTGAATCGGCTAGCAGCTACGAGCAGTACTTC. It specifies CSVESASSYEQYF.